The 20 T cell receptor beta chains below all came from one sample that was sequenced in a study of blood T cell repertoires in COVID-19. Produced via immunoSEQ multiplex PCR; TCRdb's table is partial and in-frame only. The sample lists approximately 48,000 clones; around 85% were seen once. Specimen: peripheral blood. These receptors came from a man aged 55 to 70 with acute or convalescent COVID-19.

This chain connects TRBV2 to TRBJ2-2, with D unclear. The CDR3 is 11 amino acids. V was pared by 9 bases and J by 6 bases, with 8 bases between. Germline CDR1 SNHLY, CDR2 FYNNEI. The CDR3 DNA reads TGTGCCAGTAGCCCCGCCGGGGAGCTGTTTTTT. It translates to CASSPAGELFF.

V usage is TRBV18 and J usage is TRBJ1-1; 7 bases line up with TRBD1. This CDR3 is 14 amino acids long. The V segment lost 2 bases and the J segment 3 bases; nucleotides outside the gene matches: 3. Germline V gives CDR1 KGHSH, CDR2 LQKENI. This CDR3 is CASSPRQGHTEAFF. The CDR3 nucleotides read TGTGCCAGCTCACCAAGACAGGGACACACTGAAGCTTTCTTT.

This clone has only a few counts. This chain joins TRBV13 and TRBJ1-6, with D perhaps matching TRBD1 (6 bases). CDR3 length: 17 residues. With 5 bases removed from V and 6 bases from J, the gap between germline ends came to 20 bases. CDR1 and CDR2 from the germline V gene are PRHDT and FYEKMQ (reference sequence). The CDR3 is CASSPGGSTGPNSPLHF. Here the CDR3 DNA reads TGTGCCAGCAGCCCAGGTGGAAGTACAGGGCCTAATTCACCCCTCCACTTT.

The rearrangement uses TRBV7-2 and TRBJ2-3; 9 bases are a match to TRBD2. This CDR3 region has 18 residues. Germline-derived CDR1 and CDR2 are SGHTA and FQGNSA. The ends lost 3 bases at V and 5 bases at J; junction bases unmatched: 15. The CDR3 protein is CASSFGTSGRRRGDTQYF. CDR3 DNA: TGTGCCAGCAGCTTTGGAACTAGCGGGCGGAGGCGGGGAGATACGCAGTATTTT.

The rearrangement links TRBV2 to TRBJ1-6; 9 bases are a match to TRBD1. CDR1 is SNHLY and CDR2 is FYNNEI in the germline V gene. This CDR3 is built from 15 residues. The trim removed 6 bases at V and 10 bases at J, leaving 10 bases unmatched. The CDR3 DNA is TGTGCCAGCAGCTTGGACAGGGGCACGGTATCACCCCTCCACTTT. This codes for CASSLDRGTVSPLHF.

This sequence joins TRBV5-1 and TRBJ2-2; maybe TRBD2 (6 bases). Germline CDR1 reads SGHRS; CDR2 reads YFSETQ. The CDR3 contains 15 residues. V gave up 4 bases and J gave up 6 bases, with 16 bases separating them. The CDR3 reads CASSLQTRGAGELFF. The CDR3 bases are TGCGCCAGCAGCCTGCAGACTAGGGGTGCCGGGGAGCTGTTTTTT.

The chain uses TRBV3-1 (or the pseudogene TRBV3-2) and TRBJ1-5; D unclear. Germline lookup yields CDR1 LGHDT and CDR2 YNNKEL (reference sequence). The CDR3 runs to 13 residues. The ends were cut back, 2 bases at V and 4 bases at J, with 6 bases in the middle. This CDR3 reads CASSQYRNQPQHF. CDR3 bases: TGTGCCAGCAGCCAATACAGAAATCAGCCCCAGCATTTT.

The chain uses TRBV3-1 (or the pseudogene TRBV3-2) and TRBJ2-7, with D maybe TRBD1 (6 bases). Trimming left V 2 bases short and J 7 bases short, with 18 bases between. There are 15 residues in the CDR3. Germline CDR1 is LGHDT and CDR2 is YNNKEL (reference sequence). The DNA for the CDR3 is TGTGCCAGCAGCCAATTTACATCAGGGGCTGGGGAGCAGTACTTC. This codes for CASSQFTSGAGEQYF.

The rearrangement uses TRBV19 and TRBJ1-3; perhaps TRBD1 as D (5 bases). The CDR3 loop spans 15 amino acids. V was shortened by 7 bases and J by 0 bases, with 13 bases between the two germline ends. CDR1 is LNHDA, CDR2 SQIVND, per germline (reference sequence). CDR3 loop: CASMGPSRSGNTIYF. CDR3 nucleotides: TGTGCCAGTATGGGGCCATCCCGCTCTGGAAACACCATATATTTT.

This clone was seen only a few times. The same CDR3 arises from other DNA sequences in this sample as well. The chain uses TRBV5-1 and TRBJ1-3; possible D gene TRBD1, 5 bases. V lost 0 bases and J lost 4, with 8 bases in between. Looked up from germline, CDR1 is SGHRS and CDR2 is YFSETQ. This CDR3 comprises 14 residues. The CDR3 bases are TGCGCCAGCAGCTTGGCAGGGTACGGAAACACCATATATTTT. This codes for CASSLAGYGNTIYF. Complete variable domain (other parts from reference TRBV5-1 and TRBJ1-3): KAGVTQTPRYLIKTRGQQVTLSCSPISGHRSVSWYQQTPGQGLQFLFEYFSETQRNKGNFPGRFSGRQFSNSRSEMNVSTLELGDSALYLCASSLAGYGNTIYFGEGSWLTVV.

This clone came up once. The chain has TRBV18 and TRBJ2-1; 13 bases are a match to TRBD2. The CDR3 has 17 amino acids. Germline V gene lookup returns CDR1 KGHSH and CDR2 LQKENI. After removal of 3 bases from V and 9 bases from J, the junction contained 11 bases not matched to a gene. CDR3 DNA sequence: TGTGCCAGCTCACCCTCCGGGACTAGCGGGATATTATCTGAGCAGTTCTTC. Translating it yields CASSPSGTSGILSEQFF.

The V gene is TRBV5-4, the J gene TRBJ1-1; 9 positions match TRBD1. J lost 3 bases, V lost 3 bases, and 3 bases had no gene match. The V gene's germline CDR1 is SGHNT and CDR2 YYREEE (reference sequence). The CDR3 is 14 amino acids. The CDR3 here is CASSSGQGDTEAFF. The CDR3 DNA follows: TGTGCCAGCAGCTCGGGACAGGGAGACACTGAAGCTTTCTTT.

This clone has a handful of counts. The chain combines TRBV10-2 with TRBJ2-7; weak D call: TRBD2 (5 bases). The V gene lost 2 bases and the J gene lost 4 bases, with 12 bases spanning the gap. The CDR3 spans 14 residues. Per the germline V gene, CDR1 is WSHSY and CDR2 is SAAADI. CDR3 residues: CASSEEAGPYEQYF. The CDR3 region has the DNA TGCGCCAGCAGTGAGGAGGCGGGTCCATACGAGCAGTACTTC.

This chain links TRBV5-1 with TRBJ2-3; D is unclear. This CDR3 is 13 amino acids long. Trimming removed 4 bases at V and 2 bases at J, with 8 bases between. CDR1 is SGHRS and CDR2 is YFSETQ in the germline V gene. The CDR3 nucleotides read TGCGCCAGCAGCCTCTGGGCCACAGATACGCAGTATTTT. Translation gives CASSLWATDTQYF.

This chain uses TRBV5-1 with TRBJ2-7, with D maybe TRBD1 (6 bases). V was cut by 4 bases and J by 0 bases, with 14 bases left in between. This CDR3 contains 15 residues. The germline CDR1 and CDR2 sequences are SGHRS and YFSETQ. CDR3 sequence: CASSPEWDTSYEQYF. CDR3 in DNA: TGCGCCAGCAGCCCGGAATGGGACACCTCCTACGAGCAGTACTTC.

A single count supports this clone. The gene calls are TRBV9 and TRBJ2-3, with 7 bases that match TRBD2. CDR1 is SGDLS and CDR2 is YYNGEE in the germline V gene. The CDR3 length is 17 residues. The V gene end was trimmed by 4 bases and the J gene end by 3 bases; junction bases not matched to a gene: 14. The CDR3 DNA reads TGTGCCAGCAGCCCCCGGGGGAGGGCCGGGGGGACAGATACGCAGTATTTT. It is translated as CASSPRGRAGGTDTQYF. Filled out from reference TRBV9 and TRBJ2-3, the complete variable domain reads DSGVTQTPKHLITATGQRVTLRCSPRSGDLSVYWYQQSLDQGLQFLIQYYNGEERAKGNILERFSAQQFPDLHSELNLSSLELGDSALYFCASSPRGRAGGTDTQYFGPGTRLTVL.

This clone was picked up one time. The V and J genes are TRBV19 and TRBJ1-5, with a weak D call TRBD1 (6 bases). CDR1 is LNHDA, CDR2 SQIVND, per germline (reference sequence). The CDR3 is 15 residues long. The V end was cut by 3 bases, the J end by 6 bases, with 15 bases between. CDR3 protein: CASSIGRGALQPQHF. As DNA, the CDR3 is TGTGCCAGTAGTATCGGCCGGGGGGCCCTTCAGCCCCAGCATTTT.

This clone appeared once. At one boundary the junction diverges from the germline segment, which might be a read error. The chain combines TRBV7-6 with TRBJ2-4, with D perhaps TRBD1 (8 bases). Germline V CDR1 and CDR2: SGHVS, FNYEAQ. The CDR3 is 19 amino acids. CDR3: CASSLAARGPGYAKNIQYF. The CDR3 DNA sequence: TGTGCCAGCAGCCTAGCGGCCAGGGGGCCAGGGTATGCCAAAAACATTCAGTACTTC.

The V and J genes are TRBV7-7 and TRBJ2-7; 13 positions agree with TRBD2. CDR1 is SSHAT and CDR2 is FNYEAQ in the germline V gene (reference sequence). CDR3 size: 15 residues. J was trimmed by 6 bases and V by 4 bases; bases with no gene match: 6. In DNA, the CDR3 is TGTGCCAGCAGCTCAGGACTAGCGGGAGTGGGCGAGCAGTACTTC. It yields the protein CASSSGLAGVGEQYF.

This clone is a singleton in its sample. The chain joins TRBV5-1 to TRBJ1-3, with 8 nucleotides matching TRBD1. With V trimmed by 0 bases and J by 2 bases, 7 bases remained unmatched. The CDR3 extends over 17 amino acids. Looked up from germline, CDR1 is SGHRS and CDR2 is YFSETQ. This CDR3 reads CASSLGARGPAGNTIYF. The CDR3 DNA sequence: TGCGCCAGCAGCTTGGGGGCCAGGGGGCCTGCTGGAAACACCATATATTTT. The full variable domain, completed using reference TRBV5-1 and TRBJ1-3, is KAGVTQTPRYLIKTRGQQVTLSCSPISGHRSVSWYQQTPGQGLQFLFEYFSETQRNKGNFPGRFSGRQFSNSRSEMNVSTLELGDSALYLCASSLGARGPAGNTIYFGEGSWLTVV.